The 8 T cell receptor beta chains listed next were all sequenced from one sample in a study of regulatory T cells in long-lasting Graves disease. Arm-PCR with iRepertoire HTBI primers amplified the CDR3 regions for these TCR beta libraries. TCRdb re-derived calls from the multiplex PCR reads in MiXCR, one entry per CDR3 protein. The sample gives about 440,000 distinct CDR3 sequences, less than 20% of which show up once; about 10% is in the top ten. Time point of the sample: newly diagnosed GD, antithyroid drugs for less than 3 months. Construction of the TCR library relied on RNA isolated from PBMCs. This sample also appeared in a second study, on T cells in Graves' hyperthyroidism and ophthalmopathy.

The sequencing here drew on peripheral blood mononuclear cells (PBMCs), taken at new diagnosis, from a patient treated with antithyroid drugs. The source of these receptors is a young woman with Graves disease.

This clonotype was seen at least ten times. The chain is built from TRBV28 and TRBJ1-1, with 7 bases aligning to TRBD1. CDR1 and CDR2 (germline): MDHEN, SYDVKM. With 5 bases clipped from V and 3 bases from J, the junction kept 3 bases outside the gene matches. The CDR3 totals 13 residues. The CDR3 sequence is CASSLTGDTEAFF. The CDR3 DNA is TGTGCCAGCAGTCTCACAGGGGACACTGAAGCTTTCTTT.

This clonotype was counted at least ten times. The V and J genes are TRBV5-1 and TRBJ1-1; a weak D match, TRBD1 (5 bases). The CDR3 consists of 15 residues. Germline CDR1 reads SGHRS; CDR2 reads YFSETQ. V was shortened by 0 bases and J by 0 bases, with 9 bases between the two germline ends. CDR3 region: CASSLAGGVNTEAFF. The CDR3 DNA reads TGCGCCAGCAGCTTGGCCGGAGGGGTGAACACTGAAGCTTTCTTT.

Regarding this clonotype: A clone one base away is much larger, so this may be a read error. J is TRBJ2-5 and V is TRBV28; 14 nucleotides agree with TRBD2. The germline V gene has CDR1 MDHEN and CDR2 SYDVKM. The CDR3 has 14 amino acids. V gave up 8 bases and J gave up 11 bases; unmatched junction bases: 10. CDR3 sequence: CASQTSGRVNEQYF. In nucleotides, the CDR3 is TGTGCCAGCCAGACTAGCGGGAGGGTGAATGAGCAGTACTTC.

The rearrangement joins TRBV11-1 to TRBJ2-3; 9 positions match TRBD2. V shed 5 bases, J shed 1 base, and the junction held 4 bases outside the gene matches. Per germline, CDR1 SGHAT and CDR2 FQDESV (reference sequence). The CDR3 extends over 15 amino acids. The CDR3 DNA is TGTGCCAGCAGCCTCCGACTAGCGGGCACAGATACGCAGTATTTT. This sequence encodes CASSLRLAGTDTQYF.

This clonotype was counted ten times or more. The CDR3 region is CASRGTSGSYEQYF. In nucleotides, the CDR3 is TGTGCCAGCAGGGGGACTAGCGGGAGCTACGAGCAGTACTTC. The chain uses TRBV28 and TRBJ2-7, with 14 bases that match TRBD2. Germline CDR1 and CDR2: MDHEN and SYDVKM. V shed 6 bases and J 3 bases; nucleotides not matched to a gene: 1. The CDR3 runs to 14 residues.

This clonotype was detected many times. The chain employs TRBV7-3 and TRBJ2-4; 8 nucleotides line up with TRBD1. V lost 4 bases to trimming and J lost 8 bases; unmatched junction nucleotides: 4. The germline V gene encodes CDR1 SGHTA and CDR2 FQGTGA. The CDR3 has 13 residues. CDR3 loop: CASSSSGGHIQYF. In nucleotides, the CDR3 is TGTGCCAGCAGCTCGTCAGGGGGCCACATTCAGTACTTC. The whole variable domain, remainder taken from reference TRBV7-3 and TRBJ2-4, is GAGVSQTPSNKVTEKGKYVELRCDPISGHTALYWYRQSLGQGPEFLIYFQGTGAADDSGLPNDRFFAVRPEGSVSTLKIQRTERGDSAVYLCASSSSGGHIQYFGAGTRLSVL.

This clonotype was found a few times. The chain is built from TRBV5-1 and TRBJ2-4, with a weak D call TRBD2 (7 bases). V was trimmed by 5 bases and J by 1 base, leaving 25 bases between them. Germline lookup yields CDR1 SGHRS and CDR2 YFSETQ. There are 19 residues in the CDR3. The CDR3 DNA reads TGCGCCAGCAGACCGGGACATCCCATAGCGGGCATGGCCAAAAACATTCAGTACTTC. Protein sequence: CASRPGHPIAGMAKNIQYF. Full variable domain (missing parts from reference TRBV5-1 and TRBJ2-4): KAGVTQTPRYLIKTRGQQVTLSCSPISGHRSVSWYQQTPGQGLQFLFEYFSETQRNKGNFPGRFSGRQFSNSRSEMNVSTLELGDSALYLCASRPGHPIAGMAKNIQYFGAGTRLSVL.

This clonotype has at least ten counts. The rearrangement joins TRBV3-1 to TRBJ2-7, with D possibly matching TRBD2 (6 bases). Trimming stripped 0 bases from V and 1 base from J, with 13 bases between. The CDR3 is made up of 16 amino acids. Germline CDR1 LGHDT, CDR2 YNNKEL (reference sequence). CDR3 coding DNA: TGTGCCAGCAGCCAAGATTTCAGCGGGCCTTCCTACGAGCAGTACTTC. Protein product: CASSQDFSGPSYEQYF.